The next 19 T cell receptor beta chains were all read from a single sample in a study of blood T cell repertoires in COVID-19. Profiling relied on immunoSEQ multiplex PCR, and the TCRdb table lists in-frame clones only, not all of them. The repertoire holds 110,000 or so clones, with less than 90% as singletons. The material sequenced was peripheral blood. All receptors derive from a man between 50 and 59 years old with acute or convalescent COVID-19.

With respect to this clone: The junction departs from the called germline gene at one end, perhaps through a read error. DNA for the CDR3: TGTGCCTGGAGTGGGGGAGGGGACCCCTCCTTC. It yields the protein CAWSGGGDPSF. The V call is TRBV30, the J call TRBJ2-7; 7 positions agree with TRBD2. The CDR3 consists of 11 residues. CDR1 is GTSNPN, CDR2 SVGIG, per germline (reference sequence).

The chain joins TRBV3-1 (or the pseudogene TRBV3-2) to TRBJ1-5; possibly TRBD1 for D (5 bases). This CDR3 contains 14 residues. Deletions cut 5 bases from V and 0 bases from J, with 8 bases between. The germline V gene encodes CDR1 LGHDT and CDR2 YNNKEL (reference sequence). CDR3 bases: TGTGCCAGCAGCTCCCAGGGTAGCAATCAGCCCCAGCATTTT. Protein sequence: CASSSQGSNQPQHF.

The chain recombines TRBV7-3 with TRBJ2-1; the D is unclear. The CDR3 loop spans 14 amino acids. In germline, CDR1 is SGHTA, CDR2 FQGTGA. V was trimmed by 5 bases and J by 9 bases, leaving 17 bases between them. CDR3 residues: CASSTGLTGGEQFF. The CDR3 region has the DNA TGTGCCAGCAGCACCGGGTTAACGGGTGGTGAGCAGTTCTTC.

This clone was counted between two and nine times. This chain joins TRBV9 and TRBJ1-6, with 7 bases identical to TRBD1. After removal of 4 bases from V and 7 bases from J, the junction contained 8 bases not matched to a gene. The CDR3 spans 15 residues. Germline lookup yields CDR1 SGDLS and CDR2 YYNGEE. CDR3 DNA: TGTGCCAGCAGCCCCCAAGGACAGGCAAATTCACCCCTCCACTTT. It specifies CASSPQGQANSPLHF.

The gene calls are TRBV7-3 and TRBJ2-3; a possible D gene is TRBD2 (6 bases). V lost 0 bases and J 4 bases, leaving 8 bases between the germline ends. The CDR3 totals 14 residues. CDR1 and CDR2 (germline): SGHTA, FQGTGA. The CDR3 sequence is CASSLTRESDTQYF. DNA for the CDR3: TGTGCCAGCAGCTTAACGCGGGAATCAGATACGCAGTATTTT.

The gene calls are TRBV7-8 and TRBJ2-7, with unresolved D. Trimming pared 4 bases from V and 6 bases from J, leaving 16 bases between. The CDR3 contains 14 residues. Per the germline V gene, CDR1 is SGHVS and CDR2 is FQNEAQ. CDR3 loop: CASSSVSFLSEQYF. DNA for the CDR3: TGTGCCAGCAGCTCCGTATCTTTTCTCTCCGAGCAGTACTTC.

This clone was seen repeatedly, ten times or more. The chain carries TRBV4-2 and TRBJ1-1; 7 bases match TRBD1. The CDR3 loop spans 15 amino acids. The V segment lost 3 bases and the J segment 0 bases; nucleotides outside the gene matches: 4. Germline CDR1 LGHNA, CDR2 YNFKEQ. CDR3 loop: CASSQETGMNTEAFF. The CDR3 nucleotides are TGTGCCAGCAGCCAGGAGACAGGGATGAACACTGAAGCTTTCTTT.

The chain joins TRBV7-8 to TRBJ2-6; a possible D gene is TRBD2 (6 bases). Germline V gives CDR1 SGHVS, CDR2 FQNEAQ. The V end was cut by 3 bases, the J end by 0 bases, with 15 bases between. The CDR3 totals 18 residues. The DNA of the CDR3 is TGTGCCAGCAGCTTTACAGGACTGGGGGGCTCTGGGGCCAACGTCCTGACTTTC. This encodes CASSFTGLGGSGANVLTF. Using reference TRBV7-8 and TRBJ2-6 for the parts outside the CDR3, the full variable domain is GAGVSQSPRYKVAKRGQDVALRCDPISGHVSLFWYQQALGQGPEFLTYFQNEAQLDKSGLPSDRFFAERPEGSVSTLKIQRTQQEDSAVYLCASSFTGLGGSGANVLTFGAGSRLTVL.

The chain links TRBV7-9 to TRBJ2-7; TRBD1 aligns across 8 bases. The CDR3 totals 13 residues. The V gene's germline CDR1 is SEHNR and CDR2 FQNEAQ (reference sequence). The trim removed 8 bases at V and 3 bases at J, leaving 6 bases unmatched. This CDR3 reads CASGRTGSYEQYF. The CDR3 region has the DNA TGTGCCAGCGGTCGGACAGGGAGCTACGAGCAGTACTTC.

The chain joins TRBV7-6 to TRBJ2-7; TRBD1 matches 12 bases. The germline V gene encodes CDR1 SGHVS and CDR2 FNYEAQ. The junction had 9 bases not matched to a gene; V was cut back by 6 bases and J by 6 bases. The CDR3 has 15 residues. The CDR3 sequence: CASSQGTGGTLEQYF. CDR3 bases: TGTGCCAGCAGTCAGGGGACAGGGGGCACCCTCGAGCAGTACTTC.

The chain recombines TRBV25-1 with TRBJ2-4; 7 positions agree with TRBD2. V lost 1 base to trimming and J lost 3 bases; unmatched junction nucleotides: 9. Germline V lookup: CDR1 MGHDK, CDR2 SYGVNS. The CDR3 sequence is 17 residues long. CDR3: CASSEWGGLAVKNIQYF. In nucleotides, the CDR3 is TGTGCCAGCAGTGAATGGGGAGGGCTAGCGGTCAAAAACATTCAGTACTTC.

This chain links TRBV5-1 with TRBJ1-1, with D possibly matching TRBD1 (6 bases). The CDR3 loop spans 13 amino acids. The germline V gene encodes CDR1 SGHRS and CDR2 YFSETQ. The V end was cut by 5 bases, the J end by 8 bases, with 16 bases between. CDR3 in DNA: TGCGCCAGCAGTTCCGACAGGCCCGAAGAAGCTTTCTTT. Its protein product is CASSSDRPEEAFF.

The chain couples TRBV2 to TRBJ1-5, with D perhaps TRBD1 (5 bases). The V end lost 5 bases, the J end lost 5 bases, and 13 bases lay between the germline ends. This CDR3 contains 14 residues. Germline V gene sequence: CDR1 SNHLY, CDR2 FYNNEI. The chain's CDR3 is CASSFQGLDQPQHF. CDR3 coding DNA: TGTGCCAGCAGTTTCCAGGGTTTGGATCAGCCCCAGCATTTT.

The chain employs TRBV18 and TRBJ2-1, with D maybe TRBD1 (6 bases). V was cut by 0 bases and J by 6 bases, with 12 bases left in between. In germline, CDR1 is KGHSH, CDR2 LQKENI. CDR3 length equals 15 residues. The CDR3 loop reads CASSPPTTGFNEQFF. Here the CDR3 DNA reads TGTGCCAGCTCACCACCTACAACAGGGTTCAATGAGCAGTTCTTC.

The V and J genes are TRBV9 and TRBJ1-3, with TRBD1 identical over 9 bases. J lost 8 bases, V lost 0 bases, and 0 bases had no gene match. This CDR3 is 13 amino acids long. The V gene's germline CDR1 is SGDLS and CDR2 YYNGEE. This chain's CDR3 is CASSVGQGDTIYF. CDR3 nucleotide sequence: TGTGCCAGCAGCGTAGGACAGGGGGACACCATATATTTT.

The chain uses TRBV9 and TRBJ2-1; 8 bases map to TRBD2. This CDR3 is built from 18 residues. Germline lookup yields CDR1 SGDLS and CDR2 YYNGEE. With 2 bases clipped from V and 4 bases from J, the junction kept 14 bases outside the gene matches. CDR3 in amino acids: CASSVREISGEIYNEQFF. The CDR3 nucleotides read TGTGCCAGCAGCGTCCGAGAGATTAGCGGGGAGATTTACAATGAGCAGTTCTTC.

The CDR3 loop reads CASSRGREARTQYF. The CDR3 DNA sequence: TGCGCCAGCAGCCGGGGACGGGAGGCTCGGACCCAGTACTTC. The chain combines TRBV5-1 with TRBJ2-5, with 7 bases that match TRBD2. The CDR3 has 14 amino acids. Trimming cost V 4 bases and J 7 bases; bases outside gene matches: 10. The germline V gene encodes CDR1 SGHRS and CDR2 YFSETQ.

The chain recombines TRBV10-3 with TRBJ1-5; D not certain. CDR3 size: 15 residues. Trimming left V 3 bases short and J 2 bases short, with 11 bases between. CDR1 is ENHRY, CDR2 SYGVKD, per germline. The CDR3 DNA reads as TGTGCCATCAGTGACAGCCTGGCGGGCAATCAGCCCCAGCATTTT. Translated, it gives CAISDSLAGNQPQHF.

The rearrangement joins TRBV7-9 to TRBJ2-5, with 7 bases matching TRBD2. Germline V gives CDR1 SEHNR, CDR2 FQNEAQ (reference sequence). This CDR3 is 14 amino acids long. V shed 9 bases and J 5 bases; nucleotides not matched to a gene: 12. In nucleotides, the CDR3 is TGTGCCAGTGGCGGACTAGTGGGGGGGGAGACCCAGTACTTC. This codes for CASGGLVGGETQYF.